The 13 T cell receptor beta chains reported below all come from one sample, sequenced in a study of OX40 agonist ivuxolimab in advanced cancers. The library was obtained by the immunoSEQ multiplex PCR assay. The immuneACCESS repertoire file appears here via TCRdb, limited to in-frame rearrangements. These files lack a portion of the clones; in checked studies, under half of the deficit traces to unresolved V genes, and the cause of the others is not known. The sample table lists 52,000 or so clones, around 82% of them with a count of one. The ten largest clones represent 4.6% of the sample. Sequencing used CD4+ or CD8+ T cells sorted from blood, obtained in a trial of the OX40 agonist ivuxolimab. These receptors originate from an adult with an advanced solid tumor such as melanoma, head and neck, liver or kidney cancer.

The chain recombines TRBV11-3 with TRBJ2-1; possible D gene TRBD2, 5 bases. The CDR3 covers 15 residues. The V gene's germline CDR1 is SGHNT and CDR2 YENEEA. V lost 5 bases, J lost 8 bases, and 19 bases lay in between. CDR3 sequence reads: CASSGGGLPQDEQFF. CDR3 nucleotide sequence: TGTGCCAGCAGCGGCGGCGGGCTCCCCCAGGATGAGCAGTTCTTC.

The rearrangement links TRBV19 to TRBJ1-5; maybe TRBD1 (6 bases). The CDR3 has 17 residues. V dropped 5 bases and J dropped 0 bases, with 17 bases sitting between them. Per germline, CDR1 LNHDA and CDR2 SQIVND (reference sequence). DNA for the CDR3: TGTGCCAGTAGTTCAGAGGACAGCGTATATAGCAATCAGCCCCAGCATTTT. Amino acids: CASSSEDSVYSNQPQHF.

The V and J genes are TRBV28 and TRBJ1-1, with D uncertain. Germline CDR1 MDHEN, CDR2 SYDVKM. The V gene lost 1 base and the J gene lost 0 bases, with 12 bases spanning the gap. The CDR3 spans 16 residues. CDR3 residues: CASSLSDLVMNTEAFF. The CDR3 nucleotides are TGTGCCAGCAGTTTATCCGATCTCGTAATGAACACTGAAGCTTTCTTT.

This clone appeared a single time. The V and J genes are TRBV18 and TRBJ2-1, with D unclear. The CDR3 has 14 residues. Germline CDR1 KGHSH, CDR2 LQKENI. Trimming took 1 base from V and 3 from J, leaving 7 bases between them. The CDR3 protein is CASSPQVDYNEQFF. The CDR3 coding sequence is TGTGCCAGCTCACCACAGGTTGACTACAATGAGCAGTTCTTC.

The chain uses TRBV28 and TRBJ2-3, with 8 bases that match TRBD2. Trimming took 6 bases from V and 0 from J; bases not matched to a gene: 5. CDR1 MDHEN and CDR2 SYDVKM come from the germline V gene. The CDR3 is made up of 15 amino acids. The CDR3 protein is CASRPLAVSTDTQYF. The CDR3 bases are TGTGCCAGCAGGCCACTAGCGGTGAGCACAGATACGCAGTATTTT.

Here the CDR3 reads CASRSLTRDEQYF. The CDR3 region has the DNA TGTGCCAGCAGATCCCTTACTAGGGACGAGCAGTACTTC. The chain joins TRBV6-5 to TRBJ2-7, with a weak D call TRBD2 (5 bases). This CDR3 region has 13 residues. Per the germline V gene, CDR1 is MNHEY and CDR2 is SVGAGI. V shed 6 bases and J shed 5 bases, with 14 bases lying between them.

The chain links TRBV6-6 to TRBJ2-7; TRBD2 aligns across 8 bases. V was pared by 7 bases and J by 1 base, with 3 bases of the junction left unmatched. CDR3 length: 13 amino acids. Germline assignment: CDR1 MNHNY and CDR2 SVGAGI (reference sequence). The CDR3: CASTSGGSYEQYF. The DNA for the CDR3 is TGTGCCAGCACCTCGGGGGGGTCCTACGAGCAGTACTTC.

V gene TRBV7-9 combines with J gene TRBJ2-3; D call uncertain. The germline gives CDR1 SEHNR, CDR2 FQNEAQ (reference sequence). Trimming left V 7 bases short and J 2 bases short, with 7 bases between. This CDR3 comprises 12 residues. CDR3 DNA: TGTGCCAGCACACCCTACACAGATACGCAGTATTTT. Translation: CASTPYTDTQYF. Full variable domain (outside the CDR3, taken from reference TRBV7-9 and TRBJ2-3): DTGVSQNPRHKITKRGQNVTFRCDPISEHNRLYWYRQTLGQGPEFLTYFQNEAQLEKSRLLSDRFSAERPKGSFSTLEIQRTEQGDSAMYLCASTPYTDTQYFGPGTRLTVL.

V usage is TRBV19 and J usage is TRBJ2-5, with a tentative D call TRBD1 (7 bases). In germline, CDR1 is LNHDA, CDR2 SQIVND (reference sequence). Trimming left V 4 bases short and J 5 bases short, with 17 bases between. The CDR3 has 15 residues. This CDR3 reads CASSTQGGGGETQYF. The CDR3 DNA reads as TGTGCCAGTAGTACCCAGGGGGGAGGAGGGGAGACCCAGTACTTC. The whole variable domain, remainder taken from reference TRBV19 and TRBJ2-5, is DGGITQSPKYLFRKEGQNVTLSCEQNLNHDAMYWYRQDPGQGLRLIYYSQIVNDFQKGDIAEGYSVSREKKESFPLTVTSAQKNPTAFYLCASSTQGGGGETQYFGPGTRLLVL.

The chain joins TRBV14 to TRBJ2-1; 7 nucleotides agree with TRBD1. After removal of 4 bases from V and 7 bases from J, the junction contained 13 bases not matched to a gene. CDR3 length: 16 amino acids. CDR1 is SGHDN and CDR2 is FVKESK in the germline V gene. The CDR3 coding sequence is TGTGCCAGCAGCCGCTTCGTAGGGGGCGCGGTGAATGAGCAGTTCTTC. It encodes CASSRFVGGAVNEQFF.

The V and J genes are TRBV6-1 and TRBJ1-1; D uncertain. V shed 4 bases and J shed 0 bases, with 6 bases lying between them. The length of the CDR3 is 13 residues. From germline, CDR1 is MNHNS and CDR2 SASEGT. For the CDR3, the DNA is TGTGCCAGCAGTGTTAACATGAACACTGAAGCTTTCTTT. Translated, it gives CASSVNMNTEAFF.

The chain combines TRBV5-1 with TRBJ1-1, with D unclear. Trimming cost V 0 bases and J 6 bases, with 12 bases left between them. The CDR3 sequence is 14 residues long. Germline V gene sequence: CDR1 SGHRS, CDR2 YFSETQ. Written as DNA, the CDR3 is TGCGCCAGCAGCTTGGTAAGGGAGCAGGCTGAAGCTTTCTTT. This codes for CASSLVREQAEAFF. Full variable domain (rest looked up from reference TRBV5-1 and TRBJ1-1): KAGVTQTPRYLIKTRGQQVTLSCSPISGHRSVSWYQQTPGQGLQFLFEYFSETQRNKGNFPGRFSGRQFSNSRSEMNVSTLELGDSALYLCASSLVREQAEAFFGQGTRLTVV.

The V gene is TRBV27, the J gene TRBJ1-6; possibly TRBD1 for D (6 bases). The V end was cut by 6 bases, the J end by 9 bases, with 15 bases between. This CDR3 spans 14 amino acids. CDR1 and CDR2 (germline): MNHEY, SMNVEV (reference sequence). The CDR3, as DNA: TGTGCCAGCAGATACAGGGCTTCGAGTTCACCCCTCCACTTT. Translated, it gives CASRYRASSSPLHF.